This is a list of T cell receptor beta chains from one sample in a study of blood T cell repertoires in COVID-19. The method was immunoSEQ multiplex PCR; TCRdb's version includes in-frame clones alone and lacks a portion of them. The sample has 380,000 or so clones; 80% to 90% are singletons. The material sequenced was peripheral blood. These receptors all stem from a man aged 40-49 years with acute or convalescent COVID-19. Each CDR3 is given with its conserved first and last residue. A D gene is named only where the DNA matches it firmly. The size entry is marked missing in some rows and otherwise reads once, few, many or a size class.

>NA|TRBJ2-7|TRBV3-1/TRBV3-2|NA
CASSLRGGGDEQYF
TGTGCCAGCAGCCTAAGGGGCGGCGGGGACGAGCAGTACTTC
>NA|TRBJ1-3|TRBV28|NA
CASSPPLIRSGNTIYF
TGTGCCAGCAGTCCTCCCCTTATCAGGTCAGGAAACACCATATATTTT
>NA|TRBJ1-1|TRBV19|TRBD1
CASSPGQKNTEAFF
TGTGCCAGTAGTCCGGGACAGAAGAACACTGAAGCTTTCTTT
>NA|TRBJ1-1|TRBV29-1|NA
CSAEPREEHTEAFF
TGCAGCGCCGAACCCAGGGAGGAACATACTGAAGCTTTCTTT
>NA|TRBJ1-1|TRBV7-6|NA
CASSRQIMNTEAFF
TGTGCCAGCAGTAGACAGATCATGAACACTGAAGCTTTCTTT
>once|TRBJ2-5|TRBV3-1/TRBV3-2|NA
CASSQGRGETQYF
TGTGCCAGCAGCCAGGGCCGCGGGGAGACCCAGTACTTC
>once|TRBJ1-5|TRBV6-6|TRBD1
CASSPRTGNQPQHF
TGTGCCAGCAGTCCCAGGACAGGTAATCAGCCCCAGCATTTT
>NA|TRBJ2-3|TRBV27|TRBD2
CASGTPSGRARDTQYF
TGTGCCAGCGGGACCCCTAGCGGGAGGGCCAGAGATACGCAGTATTTT
>NA|TRBJ1-6|TRBV5-1|TRBD1
CASSQTGNLVSPLHF
TGCGCCAGCAGCCAGACAGGGAACTTGGTTTCACCCCTCCACTTT
>NA|TRBJ1-2|TRBV18|NA
CASSPGRSNYGYTF
TGTGCCAGCTCACCAGGCAGGTCTAACTATGGCTACACCTTC
>NA|TRBJ1-2|TRBV20-1|NA
CSPTGGYTF
TGCAGCCCAACAGGGGGCTACACCTTC
>NA|TRBJ2-7|TRBV18|NA
CASSLSPYEQYF
TGTGCCAGCTCACTGAGCCCCTACGAGCAGTACTTC
>NA|TRBJ1-1|TRBV11-3|TRBD1
CASSRTTGAEAFF
TGTGCCAGCAGCCGGACGACAGGGGCTGAAGCTTTCTTT
>NA|TRBJ2-1|TRBV7-9|TRBD2
CASSLGAGGPEYYNEQFF
TGTGCCAGCAGCTTAGGAGCGGGAGGGCCCGAATACTACAATGAGCAGTTCTTC
>NA|TRBJ1-4|TRBV5-5|NA
CASSSRQERAEKLFF
TGTGCCAGCAGCTCAAGACAGGAGAGGGCTGAAAAACTGTTTTTT
>once|TRBJ1-2|TRBV9|NA
CASSVGAREGNYGYTF
TGTGCCAGCAGCGTAGGAGCTAGGGAGGGTAACTATGGCTACACCTTC
>NA|TRBJ2-7|TRBV27|TRBD1
CASSLLPGTGEQYEQYF
TGTGCCAGCAGTTTATTGCCCGGGACAGGGGAACAGTACGAGCAGTACTTC
>NA|TRBJ1-2|TRBV12-3/TRBV12-4|NA
CASSLSGTRGYTF
TGTGCCAGCAGTTTGTCTGGGACTAGGGGCTACACCTTC
>NA|TRBJ2-2|TRBV2|TRBD1
CASTLSEGAVGELFF
TGTGCCAGCACCTTAAGCGAGGGGGCGGTCGGGGAGCTGTTTTTT
>NA|TRBJ2-7|TRBV18|TRBD2
CASSPSSGTTTYEQYF
TGTGCCAGCTCACCATCATCCGGGACTACAACATACGAGCAGTACTTC
>NA|TRBJ2-3|TRBV20-1|NA
CSASRETGTDTQYF
TGCAGTGCTAGTAGAGAAACGGGGACAGATACGCAGTATTTT
>NA|TRBJ1-4|TRBV5-1|TRBD1
CASSLSGTVFRGSEKLFF
TGCGCCAGCAGCTTATCCGGGACAGTGTTCCGAGGCAGTGAAAAACTGTTTTTT
>NA|TRBJ1-4|TRBV6-1|TRBD1
CASSEAGGWGEKLFF
TGTGCCAGCAGTGAGGCAGGGGGCTGGGGTGAAAAACTGTTTTTT